Shown below are 10 T cell receptor beta chains from a single sample sequenced in a study of T cells in Graves' hyperthyroidism and ophthalmopathy. Regions amplified from RNA transcripts were the TCR beta CDR3 regions. In the first-round RT-PCR of the TCR CDR3, the HTBI primer set was used. TCRdb used MiXCR to reprocess the multiplex PCR reads, holding one entry per CDR3 protein. The data contain 300,000 or so distinct CDR3 sequences, 18% of them singletons. The sample was blood. The receptors come from a woman aged 45-65 years with Graves' hyperthyroidism.

This clonotype occurred many times. This sequence joins TRBV28 and TRBJ2-7; 15 bases align to TRBD2. Germline CDR1 reads MDHEN; CDR2 reads SYDVKM. V lost 4 bases to trimming and J lost 4 bases; unmatched junction nucleotides: 11. This CDR3 region has 18 residues. The CDR3 protein is CASSSPGGLAGGPYEQYF. As DNA, the CDR3 is TGTGCCAGCAGTTCCCCGGGAGGACTAGCGGGAGGGCCTTACGAGCAGTACTTC.

This clonotype was seen at least ten times. This sequence joins TRBV18 and TRBJ2-1; 9 bases are a match to TRBD1. This CDR3 is 15 amino acids long. CDR1 and CDR2 from the germline V gene are KGHSH and LQKENI. V lost 6 bases and J lost 8; bases outside the gene matches: 11. This CDR3 reads CASSMGQGAVDEQFF. In DNA form, the CDR3 reads TGTGCCAGCTCCATGGGACAGGGAGCAGTCGATGAGCAGTTCTTC.

This clonotype was found a few times. The chain carries TRBV4-1 and TRBJ2-1; D ambiguous. The CDR3 covers 15 residues. V shed 0 bases and J shed 6 bases, with 12 bases lying between them. CDR1 and CDR2 from the germline V gene are MGHRA and YSYEKL. This chain's CDR3 is CASSQEGRLGNEQFF. Here the CDR3 DNA reads TGCGCCAGCAGCCAAGAGGGCCGCCTAGGCAATGAGCAGTTCTTC.

Here the CDR3 DNA reads TGTGCCAGCAGCGTAGTCGGTGTAGCGGACGATTGGGGCGATGAGCAGTTCTTC. Protein: CASSVVGVADDWGDEQFF. The chain is built from TRBV9 and TRBJ2-1; D might be TRBD2 (6 bases). Germline CDR1 is SGDLS and CDR2 is YYNGEE. V lost 0 bases to trimming and J lost 8 bases, with 24 bases between them. The CDR3 consists of 18 residues.

This clonotype was seen many times. The V and J genes are TRBV11-2 and TRBJ1-1; D call uncertain. Trimming took off 1 base at V and 0 bases at J, with 6 bases between the two ends. This CDR3 comprises 14 residues. In germline, CDR1 is SGHAT, CDR2 FQNNGV. The CDR3, as DNA: TGTGCCAGCAGCTTAGGCAGCATGAACACTGAAGCTTTCTTT. It encodes CASSLGSMNTEAFF.

This sequence joins TRBV2 and TRBJ2-4; D is perhaps TRBD1 or TRBD2 (6 bases each). Germline V gene sequence: CDR1 SNHLY, CDR2 FYNNEI. The CDR3 runs to 14 residues. V gave up 6 bases and J gave up 6 bases, with 15 bases separating them. CDR3 sequence: CASSRDGGGNIQYF. For the CDR3, the DNA is TGTGCCAGCAGCAGGGACGGGGGCGGAAACATTCAGTACTTC.

This clonotype was recorded many times. This chain connects TRBV11-2 to TRBJ1-1; TRBD1 matches 9 bases. The CDR3 contains 14 residues. V trimming: 6 bases; J trimming: 1 base; junction bases outside the gene matches: 3. The V gene's germline CDR1 is SGHAT and CDR2 FQNNGV. Here the CDR3 reads CASRPGQGNTEAFF. The CDR3 DNA reads as TGTGCCAGCAGACCGGGACAGGGGAACACTGAAGCTTTCTTT.

This clonotype has only a few counts. This chain connects TRBV12-3 or TRBV12-4 to TRBJ1-3; 8 positions match TRBD1. Trimming cost V 3 bases and J 4 bases; bases outside gene matches: 2. The CDR3 has 14 amino acids. As DNA, the CDR3 is TGTGCCAGCAGTTTTGCAGGGGGCGGAAACACCATATATTTT. This codes for CASSFAGGGNTIYF.

V gene TRBV7-9 combines with J gene TRBJ2-5, with D possibly being TRBD2 (6 bases). The length of the CDR3 is 15 residues. The germline V and J ends were trimmed by 5 bases and 4 bases, with 17 bases remaining between them. The germline gives CDR1 SEHNR, CDR2 FQNEAQ (reference sequence). The CDR3 is CASSDIGTVLETQYF. CDR3 DNA sequence: TGTGCCAGCAGCGATATTGGGACTGTCTTAGAGACCCAGTACTTC.

This clonotype came up a few times. V is TRBV28 and J is TRBJ2-7; 11 bases match TRBD1. The V segment lost 6 bases and the J segment 2 bases; nucleotides outside the gene matches: 3. The CDR3 totals 14 residues. Germline lookup yields CDR1 MDHEN and CDR2 SYDVKM. CDR3 coding DNA: TGTGCCAGCAGGGGACAGGGGGGAACCTACGAGCAGTACTTC. Protein product: CASRGQGGTYEQYF.